Shown below are 3 T cell receptor beta chains from a single sample sequenced in a study of human T cells and chemical hapten exposure (dated by TCRdb to 2020 to 2023). The library relied on RACE. TCRdb names NextSeq 500 as the instrument used. The public sequencing data were trimmed at Q25 with fastp and processed into clonotypes with MiXCR by TCRdb, which kept only in-frame beta chains. Entries are consolidated by CDR3 protein sequence, retaining the most common genes and DNA. The sample profile shows some 38,000 distinct CDR3 sequences; around 9.5% of them were found once. Of the sample, 20% to 30% is held by the ten largest clones. The time point label, as the study defines it: patch test 3, about 24 weeks after DPC sensitization. Per the publication, the treatment or condition label means: therapeutic diphenylcyclopropenone sensitization with weekly scalp DPC. Total RNA was extracted from unfractionated whole blood collected in Tempus Blood RNA tubes.

The material was whole blood, obtained in connection with sensitization to the hapten diphenylcyclopropenone (DPC). The receptors originated from a man between 50 and 59 years old with alopecia areata. Some clones in this sample may be carry-over from other donors' samples.

The chain links TRBV3-1 to TRBJ2-2, with 11 bases that match TRBD2. The CDR3 contains 16 residues. The germline V gene has CDR1 LGHDT and CDR2 YNNKEL (reference sequence). The V segment lost 2 bases and the J segment 6 bases; nucleotides outside the gene matches: 5. The CDR3 region has the DNA TGTGCCAGCAGCCAAACTAGCGGGAGTTTGTCCGGGGAGCTGTTTTTT. This translates into CASSQTSGSLSGELFF.

In DNA, the CDR3 is TGTGCCAGCAGCATGACTAGCGGGAGGGCCGCCGGGGAGCTGTTTTTT. Translated: CASSMTSGRAAGELFF. The V and J genes are TRBV7-3 and TRBJ2-2; 14 bases are a match to TRBD2. The CDR3 is 16 residues long. J was trimmed by 6 bases and V by 5 bases; bases with no gene match: 5. CDR1 is SGHTA and CDR2 is FQGTGA in the germline V gene.

The V gene is TRBV2, the J gene TRBJ2-7, with D perhaps being TRBD1 or TRBD2 (6 bases each). CDR3 size: 14 residues. Germline CDR1 reads SNHLY; CDR2 reads FYNNEI. The V end was cut by 1 base, the J end by 4 bases, with 11 bases between. The chain's CDR3 is CASSEGGAGYEQYF. In nucleotides, the CDR3 is TGTGCCAGCAGTGAAGGGGGGGCAGGTTACGAGCAGTACTTC.